Presented here are 30 T cell receptor beta chains from one specimen sequenced in a study of tumor and adjacent non-tumor tissue in lung cancer. RNA was extracted from bulk tissue without any cell sorting. More than 3 cm separated this lung sample from the edge of the tumor. The library came from three nested PCR rounds adapted from ARM-PCR protocols. TCRdb analysed the multiplex PCR reads with MiXCR anew, one entry per CDR3 protein. The data show over 80,000 distinct CDR3 sequences, 80% seen once. Sequencing was carried out using distant non-tumor lung tissue. Receptors originate from a man aged 55 to 70 with small cell lung cancer.

As to this clonotype: The junction differs from germline at one of its ends, possibly a read error. The V and J genes are TRBV5-5 and TRBJ2-1; D is possibly TRBD2 (6 bases). Germline CDR1 is SGHKS and CDR2 is YYEKEE (reference sequence). This CDR3 is built from 15 residues. CDR3 region: CASSLGLGTYNGQFF. The DNA for the CDR3 is TGTGCCAGCAGTCTGGGACTGGGGACCTACAATGGGCAGTTCTTC.

Turning to this clonotype: An end of the junction does not agree with germline; a read error may underlie this. V usage is TRBV6-5 and J usage is TRBJ2-1; D is possibly TRBD2 (6 bases). Germline assignment: CDR1 MNHEY and CDR2 SVGAGI. The CDR3 spans 17 residues. The CDR3 reads CSSSYSIWELADNEQFF. The CDR3 DNA reads TGTTCCAGCAGTTACTCGATCTGGGAACTAGCCGACAATGAGCAGTTCTTC.

This clonotype was seen a few times. This chain links TRBV6-5 with TRBJ2-3; the D call may be TRBD1 or TRBD2 (5 bases each). V gave up 3 bases and J gave up 0 bases, with 10 bases separating them. The germline CDR1 and CDR2 sequences are MNHEY and SVGAGI. CDR3 length: 15 residues. This CDR3 reads CASSYRGRSTDTQYF. CDR3 in DNA: TGTGCCAGCAGTTATCGGGGCCGTAGCACAGATACGCAGTATTTT.

Remarks on this clonotype: Being one base from a much bigger clone, this may be a read error. The chain combines TRBV7-9 with TRBJ1-1, with D hard to call. Germline-derived CDR1 and CDR2 are SEHNR and FQNEAQ (reference sequence). The CDR3 spans 13 residues. V gave up 3 bases and J gave up 1 base, with 6 bases separating them. This chain's CDR3 is CASSLKANTEAFF. CDR3 DNA sequence: TGTGCCAGCAGCTTGAAGGCGAACACTGAAGCTTTCTTT.

For this clonotype: One end of the junction does not line up with germline, which may come from a read error. This chain joins TRBV5-6 and TRBJ1-1, with 7 bases lining up with TRBD1. Germline CDR1 SGHDT, CDR2 YYEEEE. CDR3 length: 16 residues. The DNA for the CDR3 is TGTACCAGCAGTTTGGCCTCCGGGACAGCGAACACTAGAGCTTTCTTT. Protein product: CTSSLASGTANTRAFF.

This clonotype was seen just once. Here the CDR3 omits its conserved ending phenylalanine or tryptophan, so a read error is the likely source. V and J are TRBV6-1 and TRBJ1-2; tentative D call: TRBD1 (6 bases). From germline, CDR1 is MNHNS and CDR2 SASEGT. The CDR3 runs 14 residues. The CDR3, as DNA: TGTGCCAGCACGTTATCCCGGGACAATCATGGTTACACCTTA. The encoded protein is CASTLSRDNHGYTL.

This chain connects TRBV11-2 to TRBJ2-3; weak D call: TRBD2 (5 bases). Germline CDR1 is SGHAT and CDR2 is FQNNGV. The CDR3 is 17 residues long. V was cut by 5 bases and J by 2 bases, with 20 bases left in between. CDR3 loop: CASSGTESGSITDTQYF. The CDR3 nucleotides are TGTGCCAGCAGCGGAACAGAGAGCGGTTCCATCACAGATACGCAGTATTTT. Full variable domain (rest looked up from reference TRBV11-2 and TRBJ2-3): EAGVAQSPRYKIIEKRQSVAFWCNPISGHATLYWYQQILGQGPKLLIQFQNNGVVDDSQLPKDRFSAERLKGVDSTLKIQPAKLEDSAVYLCASSGTESGSITDTQYFGPGTRLTVL.

About this clonotype: An end of the junction does not agree with germline; a read error may underlie this. The chain employs TRBV5-4 and TRBJ2-2, with D perhaps matching TRBD2 (6 bases). The V gene's germline CDR1 is SGHNT and CDR2 YYREEE (reference sequence). The CDR3 has 16 amino acids. The CDR3, as DNA: TGTGTCAGCCATATGACGGGACGGGAGAACACCGGGGAGCTGTTATTT. This translates into CVSHMTGRENTGELLF.

This clonotype has only one observation. At one of its ends the junction is not consistent with the germline gene, which may arise from a read error. The rearrangement links TRBV11-1 to TRBJ1-1; D unresolved. The CDR3 has 15 residues. In germline, CDR1 is SGHAT, CDR2 FQDESV (reference sequence). CDR3 in DNA: TGTGCCAGTAGCTTAGGGTACCGCATGAACACTGAATCTTTCTTT. Translating it yields CASSLGYRMNTESFF. Complete variable domain (other parts from reference TRBV11-1 and TRBJ1-1): EAEVAQSPRYKITEKSQAVAFWCDPISGHATLYWYRQILGQGPELLVQFQDESVVDDSQLPKDRFSAERLKGVDSTLKIQPAELGDSAMYLCASSLGYRMNTESFFGQGTRLTVV.

Notes on this clonotype: At one boundary the junction diverges from the germline segment, which might be a read error. The chain employs TRBV10-3 and TRBJ2-2, with D perhaps matching TRBD2 (6 bases). In germline, CDR1 is ENHRY, CDR2 SYGVKD. The CDR3 has 14 residues. DNA of the CDR3: TGTGCCATCACCCCGGGAGCCAAGACCGGGAAGCTGTTTTTT. Protein: CAITPGAKTGKLFF.

The J gene is TRBJ2-7, the V gene TRBV25-1; perhaps TRBD2 as D (7 bases). V shed 4 bases and J shed 7 bases, with 17 bases lying between them. Germline loops: CDR1 MGHDK, CDR2 SYGVNS. The CDR3 is made up of 14 amino acids. The DNA for the CDR3 is TGTGCCAGCAGTGTACTGGGGGGGCCGAATGAGCAGTACGTC. Translation gives CASSVLGGPNEQYV.

This clonotype was detected only a few times. The chain is built from TRBV4-2 and TRBJ2-1; possibly TRBD1 or TRBD2 for D (5 bases each). The ends were cut back, 4 bases at V and 16 bases at J, with 17 bases in the middle. This CDR3 spans 12 amino acids. The germline V gene encodes CDR1 LGHNA and CDR2 YNFKEQ. The CDR3 protein is CASSRVSGPHFF. The CDR3, as DNA: TGTGCCAGCAGCCGGGTATCGGGACCCCATTTCTTC.

This chain links TRBV7-9 with TRBJ1-4; 8 bases match TRBD1. This CDR3 region has 17 residues. Germline V gene sequence: CDR1 SEHNR, CDR2 FQNEAQ (reference sequence). Losses at the gene ends were 4 bases for V and 7 bases for J; bases not matched to a gene: 14. The CDR3: CASSSDFRDRSFEKLFF. In DNA, the CDR3 is TGTGCCAGCAGCTCAGATTTCCGGGACAGGTCCTTTGAAAAACTGTTTTTT.

For this clonotype: It is likely a read error, because the conserved phenylalanine at the end of the CDR3 is missing. The chain recombines TRBV11-1 with TRBJ2-2; weak D call: TRBD2 (6 bases). Germline-derived CDR1 and CDR2 are SGHAT and FQDESV (reference sequence). This CDR3 contains 15 residues. With 4 bases removed from V and 5 bases from J, the gap between germline ends came to 14 bases. This CDR3 reads CASSYGSGGTGELFI. Here the CDR3 DNA reads TGTGCCAGCAGCTACGGTAGTGGAGGGACCGGGGAGCTGTTTATT.

A note on this clonotype: The germline gene is not matched at one end of the junction; a read error may be the cause. This rearrangement joins TRBV4-1 to TRBJ1-2; D remains unclear. Germline V CDR1 and CDR2: MGHRA, YSYEKL. This CDR3 contains 13 residues. DNA for the CDR3: TGCGCCAGCAGCCGCGGATCAAACTATGGCTACATCTTC. It yields the protein CASSRGSNYGYIF.

A note on this clonotype: One end of the junction fails to match germline, which may point to a read error. The chain links TRBV29-1 to TRBJ2-7, with D possibly being TRBD2 (6 bases). Germline V gives CDR1 SQVTM, CDR2 ANQGSEA. The CDR3 consists of 13 residues. The chain's CDR3 is CSVGDFPPYEEYF. The CDR3, as DNA: TGCAGCGTTGGGGACTTTCCACCCTACGAGGAGTACTTC.

A word on this clonotype: At one end, the junction sequence differs from germline, possibly due to a read error. The V gene is TRBV10-1, the J gene TRBJ1-6; D call uncertain. CDR1 is WNHNN and CDR2 is SYGVQD in the germline V gene (reference sequence). CDR3 length equals 16 residues. CDR3 loop: CASCESNPDYNSPLHF. The CDR3 nucleotides are TGCGCCAGCTGTGAGTCCAACCCCGACTATAATTCACCCCTCCACTTT.

With regard to this clonotype: The conserved phenylalanine or tryptophan normally closing the CDR3 is absent here, so this likely arose from a read error. The limits of the CDR3 on the DNA are not certain, so only TCRdb's listed CDR3 is given. The rearrangement uses TRBV30 and TRBJ2-3; the D call of TRBD1 is as the table states it, not checked on the DNA. The CDR3 sequence runs 12 residues, both termini included. The germline CDR1 and CDR2 sequences are GTSNPN and SVGIG (reference sequence). CDR3 sequence reads: CAWNRGEDTQYL.

About this clonotype: This may be a read error, as it is one base from a much larger clone. V and J are TRBV5-1 and TRBJ2-1; D gene ambiguous. This CDR3 spans 13 amino acids. The V end was cut by 0 bases, the J end by 8 bases, with 9 bases between. Germline V gene data show CDR1 as SGHRS and CDR2 as YFSETQ. Written as DNA, the CDR3 is TGCGCCAGCAGCTTGGTTATGGTTGATGAGCAGTTCTTC. Protein product: CASSLVMVDEQFF.

The chain uses TRBV27 and TRBJ2-1; 7 bases are a match to TRBD2. V lost 8 bases and J lost 3; bases outside the gene matches: 10. CDR1 is MNHEY, CDR2 SMNVEV, per germline (reference sequence). The CDR3 has 15 amino acids. The CDR3 bases are TGTGCCAGCCCCGACCCCAAGCGGGGCTACAATGAGCAGTTCTTC. Translating it yields CASPDPKRGYNEQFF.

The chain links TRBV6-1 to TRBJ1-5; 7 bases match TRBD1. This CDR3 comprises 14 residues. Germline-derived CDR1 and CDR2 are MNHNS and SASEGT. The ends lost 11 bases at V and 0 bases at J; junction bases unmatched: 7. The CDR3 reads CAYSGGYSNQPQHF. CDR3 coding DNA: TGTGCCTATTCAGGGGGTTATAGCAATCAGCCCCAGCATTTT.

This chain links TRBV6-6 with TRBJ2-7; 9 nucleotides line up with TRBD2. The CDR3 runs 17 residues. Unmatched junction bases numbered 17, after V lost 4 bases and J lost 7 bases. Germline lookup yields CDR1 MNHNY and CDR2 SVGAGI (reference sequence). The CDR3 reads CASSSLDLAGETYEQYF. The CDR3 bases are TGTGCCAGCAGTTCACTCGATTTAGCGGGAGAGACATATGAGCAGTACTTC.

A remark on this clonotype: The germline gene is not matched at one end of the junction; a read error may be the cause. V usage is TRBV28 and J usage is TRBJ2-1, with a possible D match to TRBD2 (6 bases). The CDR3 extends over 16 amino acids. Germline V CDR1 and CDR2: MDHEN, SYDVKM. CDR3 sequence reads: CASILGPGGSYNEHFF. The CDR3 bases are TGTGCCAGCATCCTCGGTCCTGGGGGGTCCTACAATGAGCACTTCTTC.

The CDR3 nucleotides read TGTGCCAGCAGTGGGCAGGAGGATCAGCCCCAGCATTTT. As protein: CASSGQEDQPQHF. The V gene is TRBV2, the J gene TRBJ1-5, with D unclear. Between the trimmed V and J ends, which lost 4 bases and 5 bases, there was a span of 9 bases. Germline V gene sequence: CDR1 SNHLY, CDR2 FYNNEI. The CDR3 consists of 13 residues.

A word on this clonotype: Germline is not matched at one junction end, which may reflect a read error. This chain joins TRBV5-6 and TRBJ2-2; a weak D match, TRBD2 (5 bases). CDR1 is SGHDT, CDR2 YYEEEE, per germline. The CDR3 covers 20 residues. CDR3 sequence: CASSWWNSPTGLWNTGELFF. CDR3 DNA sequence: TGTGCCAGCAGCTGGTGGAACTCACCGACGGGGTTATGGAACACCGGGGAACTGTTTTTT.

Concerning this clonotype itself: At one end, the junction sequence differs from germline, possibly due to a read error. V gene TRBV28 combines with J gene TRBJ2-1; 7 bases are shared with TRBD2. This CDR3 spans 17 amino acids. In germline, CDR1 is MDHEN, CDR2 SYDVKM. CDR3 region: CASSPLVGLAAGNEQFF. CDR3 DNA: TGCGCCAGCAGTCCCCTAGTTGGGCTAGCGGCAGGCAATGAGCAGTTCTTC.

Of note for this clonotype: Germline and junction disagree at one end, which may indicate a read error. The chain has TRBV29-1 and TRBJ2-7; D uncertain. The CDR3 length is 12 residues. Germline V lookup: CDR1 SQVTM, CDR2 ANQGSEA. CDR3 nucleotide sequence: TGCGGCGTGCTTCGACTCTCCTACGAGCAGTACTTC. Its translation is CGVLRLSYEQYF.

Regarding this clonotype: Germline and junction disagree at one end, which may indicate a read error. The J gene is TRBJ1-3, the V gene TRBV11-2; D remains ambiguous. The germline V gene encodes CDR1 SGHAT and CDR2 FQNNGV. The CDR3 runs 12 residues. Written as DNA, the CDR3 is TGTGCCTGCAGCTTATTGGGAGACACCATATATTTT. Translated, it gives CACSLLGDTIYF.

In the case of this clonotype: A much larger clone is a single base away; this may be a read error. J is TRBJ2-1 and V is TRBV30; 8 nucleotides match TRBD2. The CDR3 is made up of 14 amino acids. CDR1 is GTSNPN and CDR2 is SVGIG in the germline V gene (reference sequence). The CDR3 bases are TGTTCCTGGAAGGCGGTAGCGGGAAGTGGTGAGCAGTTCTTC. Translated: CSWKAVAGSGEQFF.

As concerns this clonotype: One junction end does not reproduce the germline sequence, and a read error may be involved. This rearrangement joins TRBV11-2 to TRBJ1-1, with a possible D match to TRBD1 (6 bases). CDR1 is SGHAT, CDR2 FQNNGV, per germline. CDR3 size: 15 residues. The chain's CDR3 is CASSPWGARSTEVFF. In DNA form, the CDR3 reads TGTGCCAGCAGCCCTTGGGGGGCGAGGAGCACTGAAGTTTTCTTT.